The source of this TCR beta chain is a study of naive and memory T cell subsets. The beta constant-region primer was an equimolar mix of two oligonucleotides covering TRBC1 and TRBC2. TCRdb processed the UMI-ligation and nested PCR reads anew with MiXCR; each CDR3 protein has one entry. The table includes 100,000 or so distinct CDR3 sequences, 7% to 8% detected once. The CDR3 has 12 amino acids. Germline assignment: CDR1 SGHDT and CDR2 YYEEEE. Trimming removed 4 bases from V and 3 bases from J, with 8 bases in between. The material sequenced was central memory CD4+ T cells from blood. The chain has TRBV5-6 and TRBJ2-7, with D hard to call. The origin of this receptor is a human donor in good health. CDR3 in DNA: TGTGCCAGCAGCGGCAATTACTACGAGCAGTACTTC. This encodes CASSGNYYEQYF. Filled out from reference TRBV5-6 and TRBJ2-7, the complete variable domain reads DAGVTQSPTHLIKTRGQQVTLRCSPKSGHDTVSWYQQALGQGPQFIFQYYEEEERQRGNFPDRFSGHQFPNYSSELNVNALLLGDSALYLCASSGNYYEQYFGPGTRLTVT.